The next 14 T cell receptor beta chains were all read from a single sample in a study of blood T cell repertoires in COVID-19 (dated by TCRdb to about 2020). Receptor amplification or capture employed the immunoSEQ multiplex PCR assay. The clones in this table, taken by TCRdb from immuneACCESS, are in-frame only. Not every clone is retained; where verified, under half of the shortfall comes from an unresolved V gene, and the cause of the rest is unknown. The sample yields around 260,000 clones; 70% to 90% were counted once. The top ten hold about 3% of the sample. The sequenced sample was peripheral blood. Source of these receptors: a woman aged 25-40 years with active or convalescent COVID-19.

The chain is built from TRBV2 and TRBJ2-1, with a weak D call TRBD1 (5 bases). Deletions cut 3 bases from V and 4 bases from J, with 16 bases between. The germline CDR1 and CDR2 sequences are SNHLY and FYNNEI. The CDR3 contains 16 residues. CDR3: CASSDGVGAKYNEQFF. CDR3 coding DNA: TGTGCCAGCAGTGACGGTGTAGGGGCCAAATACAATGAGCAGTTCTTC.

The chain carries TRBV18 and TRBJ2-1, with 16 bases identical to TRBD2. Germline V gene lookup returns CDR1 KGHSH and CDR2 LQKENI. Losses at the gene ends were 1 base for V and 9 bases for J; bases not matched to a gene: 6. The CDR3 totals 17 residues. The CDR3, as DNA: TGTGCCAGCTCACCACTTCCCGGGACTAGCGGGGGGGTTGAGCAGTTCTTC. Protein sequence: CASSPLPGTSGGVEQFF.

The genes are TRBV5-6 and TRBJ2-5; maybe TRBD2 (7 bases). Deletions cut 5 bases from V and 3 bases from J, with 17 bases between. Looked up from germline, CDR1 is SGHDT and CDR2 is YYEEEE. CDR3 length equals 15 residues. The CDR3 DNA is TGTGCCAGCAGGAGCGGGACACGGCTCGAAGAGACCCAGTACTTC. Its translation: CASRSGTRLEETQYF.

J is TRBJ1-3 and V is TRBV14, with D possibly being TRBD1 (5 bases). The V gene lost 0 bases and the J gene lost 8 bases, with 23 bases spanning the gap. Germline CDR1 SGHDN, CDR2 FVKESK. The CDR3 has 18 amino acids. CDR3 in amino acids: CASSQDVGGHRRGYTIYF. In DNA, the CDR3 is TGTGCCAGCAGCCAAGATGTCGGCGGACACCGACGAGGCTACACCATATATTTT. Full variable domain (remainder filled in from reference TRBV14 and TRBJ1-3): EAGVTQFPSHSVIEKGQTVTLRCDPISGHDNLYWYRRVMGKEIKFLLHFVKESKQDESGMPNNRFLAERTGGTYSTLKVQPAELEDSGVYFCASSQDVGGHRRGYTIYFGEGSWLTVV.

The CDR3 spells CASSQDLRGAEETQYF. Written as DNA, the CDR3 is TGTGCCAGCAGCCAAGATCTTCGGGGGGCGGAAGAGACCCAGTACTTC. This chain uses TRBV3-1 (or the pseudogene TRBV3-2) with TRBJ2-5; the D gene is possibly TRBD2 (7 bases). The CDR3 has 16 amino acids. Between the trimmed V and J ends, which lost 0 bases and 3 bases, there was a span of 14 bases. The germline CDR1 and CDR2 sequences are LGHDT and YNNKEL (reference sequence).

This clone was seen a single time. The rearrangement uses TRBV7-2 and TRBJ2-7; 7 bases fit TRBD2. Germline values: CDR1 SGHTA, CDR2 FQGNSA. The CDR3 contains 15 residues. The J segment lost 3 bases and the V segment lost 0 bases, leaving 5 bases of the junction unmatched. CDR3 region: CASSLAGGNYYEQYF. The CDR3 region has the DNA TGTGCCAGCAGCTTAGCGGGGGGGAACTACTACGAGCAGTACTTC.

The V call is TRBV5-4, the J call TRBJ1-6, with D possibly matching TRBD1 (6 bases). Trimming removed 1 base from V and 11 bases from J, with 10 bases in between. The CDR3 spans 13 residues. Per the germline V gene, CDR1 is SGHNT and CDR2 is YYREEE (reference sequence). The CDR3 region has the DNA TGTGCCAGCAGCTTGACCAGGGGAGCACCCCTCCACTTT. Protein: CASSLTRGAPLHF.

The chain is built from TRBV7-2 and TRBJ1-1, with no clear D. V lost 0 bases and J 0 bases, leaving 2 bases between the germline ends. Germline V gives CDR1 SGHTA, CDR2 FQGNSA. The length of the CDR3 is 13 residues. The CDR3: CASSLAMNTEAFF. The CDR3 bases are TGTGCCAGCAGCTTAGCCATGAACACTGAAGCTTTCTTT. The full variable domain, completed using reference TRBV7-2 and TRBJ1-1, is GAGVSQSPSNKVTEKGKDVELRCDPISGHTALYWYRQSLGQGLEFLIYFQGNSAPDKSGLPSDRFSAERTGGSVSTLTIQRTQQEDSAVYLCASSLAMNTEAFFGQGTRLTVV.

This chain links TRBV27 with TRBJ2-7; D is unresolved. The CDR3 sequence is 13 residues long. Trimming took 2 bases from V and 7 from J, leaving 12 bases between them. Germline-derived CDR1 and CDR2 are MNHEY and SMNVEV (reference sequence). The CDR3 loop reads CASSLDISTEQYF. The CDR3 bases are TGTGCCAGCAGTTTAGACATTTCTACAGAGCAGTACTTC.

The V and J genes are TRBV15 and TRBJ2-3, with 9 bases aligning to TRBD2. Trimming cost V 1 base and J 1 base; bases outside gene matches: 3. The CDR3 has 16 residues. Germline CDR1 reads LNHNV; CDR2 reads YYDKDF (reference sequence). The chain's CDR3 is CATSRGGGGGTDTQYF. The CDR3 DNA reads as TGTGCCACCAGCAGAGGGGGCGGGGGGGGCACAGATACGCAGTATTTT.

The chain is built from TRBV2 and TRBJ2-2; TRBD2 might be the D (5 bases). This CDR3 contains 15 residues. V dropped 3 bases and J dropped 0 bases, with 8 bases sitting between them. Germline CDR1 and CDR2: SNHLY and FYNNEI. For the CDR3, the DNA is TGTGCCAGCAGTGATCCGGGGACGAACACCGGGGAGCTGTTTTTT. Protein: CASSDPGTNTGELFF.

As regards this clone: At the DNA level, this CDR3 is encoded by other sequences in the same sample as well. V gene TRBV5-1 combines with J gene TRBJ1-1; D unresolved. The length of the CDR3 is 13 residues. CDR1 and CDR2 (germline): SGHRS, YFSETQ. The ends were cut back, 1 base at V and 0 bases at J, with 4 bases in the middle. The CDR3 region is CASSLTVNTEAFF. The CDR3 region has the DNA TGCGCCAGCAGCTTGACAGTGAACACTGAAGCTTTCTTT.

The chain has TRBV30 and TRBJ2-2; D unclear. V was pared by 2 bases and J by 0 bases, with 13 bases between. From germline, CDR1 is GTSNPN and CDR2 SVGIG (reference sequence). CDR3 size: 16 residues. The CDR3 is CAWSPLGSSNTGELFF. The CDR3 region has the DNA TGTGCCTGGAGTCCGCTGGGCTCTTCGAACACCGGGGAGCTGTTTTTT.

The chain is built from TRBV2 and TRBJ1-2; 9 bases match TRBD1. CDR1 is SNHLY, CDR2 FYNNEI, per germline. The CDR3 is 13 amino acids. V lost 8 bases, J lost 8 bases, and 9 bases stayed unmatched. The CDR3 spells CASLYRQGDGYTF. CDR3 DNA sequence: TGTGCCAGCCTTTACAGACAGGGGGACGGCTACACCTTC.